Below, 26 T cell receptor beta chains from the same sample are listed, as sequenced in a study of cytomegalovirus exposure and HLA in healthy donors. Use of 60 Vbeta and 13 Jbeta primers characterized the PCR. Profiled with immunoSEQ multiplex PCR; TCRdb holds only in-frame clones, not every one. Among 100,000 or so clones, 65% to 80% were seen once, and the ten largest hold roughly a tenth. The material sequenced was PBMCs. Source of these receptors: a man younger than 40 in good health and CMV-seropositive.

The chain couples TRBV18 to TRBJ1-2, with TRBD1 identical over 11 bases. The CDR3 contains 15 residues. The germline V gene encodes CDR1 KGHSH and CDR2 LQKENI. The V segment lost 3 bases and the J segment 2 bases; nucleotides outside the gene matches: 2. CDR3 in DNA: TGTGCCAGCTCACCTGGACAGGGGGCGAACTATGGCTACACCTTC. This encodes CASSPGQGANYGYTF.

V usage is TRBV30 and J usage is TRBJ2-6; 9 nucleotides line up with TRBD1. This CDR3 region has 16 residues. Germline V lookup: CDR1 GTSNPN, CDR2 SVGIG (reference sequence). J lost 2 bases, V lost 5 bases, and 7 bases had no gene match. This chain's CDR3 is CAWSRDRVAGANVLTF. Written as DNA, the CDR3 is TGTGCCTGGTCCCGGGACAGGGTCGCTGGGGCCAACGTCCTGACTTTC.

V gene TRBV2 combines with J gene TRBJ1-2; D perhaps matches TRBD1 (5 bases). The CDR3 is made up of 14 amino acids. V was clipped by 7 bases and J by 4 bases, with 16 bases between them. Germline V lookup: CDR1 SNHLY, CDR2 FYNNEI. The CDR3 DNA sequence: TGTGCCAGCAAGTCAGGGAAAACATTCTATGGCTACACCTTC. Protein sequence: CASKSGKTFYGYTF. The variable domain in full, with the rest retrieved from reference TRBV2 and TRBJ1-2, is EPEVTQTPSHQVTQMGQEVILRCVPISNHLYFYWYRQILGQKVEFLVSFYNNEISEKSEIFDDQFSVERPDGSNFTLKIRSTKLEDSAMYFCASKSGKTFYGYTFGSGTRLTVV.

The chain recombines TRBV2 with TRBJ2-7; 7 nucleotides agree with TRBD2. The ends lost 8 bases at V and 1 base at J; junction bases unmatched: 11. The CDR3 is 15 amino acids. In germline, CDR1 is SNHLY, CDR2 FYNNEI. The CDR3 loop is CASLGFRGGSYEQYF. The DNA of the CDR3 is TGTGCCAGCCTTGGTTTTCGGGGAGGGTCCTACGAGCAGTACTTC.

The rearrangement joins TRBV4-1 to TRBJ2-5; perhaps TRBD1 as D (5 bases). V lost 0 bases and J lost 3, with 8 bases in between. The germline V gene has CDR1 MGHRA and CDR2 YSYEKL. This CDR3 is 14 amino acids long. The CDR3 sequence is CASSQDPTEETQYF. The CDR3 coding sequence is TGCGCCAGCAGCCAAGATCCGACAGAAGAGACCCAGTACTTC.

The V and J genes are TRBV14 and TRBJ1-2; 8 bases line up with TRBD1. Germline V gene lookup returns CDR1 SGHDN and CDR2 FVKESK. After removal of 1 base from V and 8 bases from J, the junction contained 6 bases not matched to a gene. This CDR3 comprises 14 residues. This CDR3 reads CASSQGFQGAGYTF. DNA for the CDR3: TGTGCCAGCAGCCAAGGGTTTCAGGGGGCGGGCTACACCTTC.

The CDR3 DNA sequence: TGCAGTGCTATTGAGAGTGAGCAGTTCTTC. This codes for CSAIESEQFF. V usage is TRBV20-1 and J usage is TRBJ2-1, with D unresolved. Germline V gene lookup returns CDR1 DFQATT and CDR2 SNEGSKA (reference sequence). This CDR3 has 10 amino acids. V lost 4 bases and J 9 bases, leaving 7 bases between the germline ends.

This sequence joins TRBV7-9 and TRBJ2-7; D not certain. This CDR3 is built from 12 residues. Germline V gene lookup returns CDR1 SEHNR and CDR2 FQNEAQ (reference sequence). Between the trimmed V and J ends, which lost 4 bases and 4 bases, there was a span of 8 bases. CDR3 nucleotide sequence: TGTGCCAGCAGCTCAGGTCTTTACGAGCAGTACTTC. Residues: CASSSGLYEQYF.

The J gene is TRBJ1-3, the V gene TRBV7-8, with D possibly TRBD1 on 6 matching bases. The V end was cut by 5 bases, the J end by 4 bases, with 18 bases between. The CDR3 runs to 16 residues. Germline CDR1 reads SGHVS; CDR2 reads FQNEAQ. This CDR3 is CASSQSGGAWGNTIYF. CDR3 DNA: TGTGCCAGCAGCCAAAGCGGGGGGGCCTGGGGAAACACCATATATTTT.

V is TRBV7-9 and J is TRBJ2-7; the D gene is possibly TRBD1 (6 bases). The germline gives CDR1 SEHNR, CDR2 FQNEAQ (reference sequence). This CDR3 contains 14 residues. V shed 5 bases and J shed 3 bases, with 14 bases lying between them. The CDR3 sequence is CASSRRDTVYEQYF. CDR3 DNA sequence: TGTGCCAGCAGCCGAAGGGACACCGTCTACGAGCAGTACTTC. The full variable domain, its missing parts supplied by reference TRBV7-9 and TRBJ2-7, is DTGVSQNPRHKITKRGQNVTFRCDPISEHNRLYWYRQTLGQGPEFLTYFQNEAQLEKSRLLSDRFSAERPKGSFSTLEIQRTEQGDSAMYLCASSRRDTVYEQYFGPGTRLTVT.

This chain connects TRBV21-1 to TRBJ2-5; TRBD2 is the table's D call, not checked against the DNA. TRBV21-1 is labeled a pseudogene. The CDR3 runs to 18 residues. In nucleotides, the CDR3 is TGTGCCAGCAGCAAAGTTGGTGCGGGGTTGGGTTACCAAGAGACCCAGTACTTC. Translated, it gives CASSKVGAGLGYQETQYF.

V and J are TRBV5-1 and TRBJ2-3; 9 nucleotides match TRBD1. This CDR3 comprises 17 residues. Losses at the gene ends were 1 base for V and 4 bases for J; bases not matched to a gene: 10. The germline V gene has CDR1 SGHRS and CDR2 YFSETQ. This chain's CDR3 is CASSLRGTGGVADTQYF. The CDR3 DNA follows: TGCGCCAGCAGCTTGCGGGGAACAGGGGGCGTCGCAGATACGCAGTATTTT.

J is TRBJ2-7 and V is TRBV19; D uncertain. Per the germline V gene, CDR1 is LNHDA and CDR2 is SQIVND (reference sequence). The CDR3 is 15 residues long. Between the trimmed V and J ends, which lost 3 bases and 3 bases, there was a span of 15 bases. In DNA, the CDR3 is TGTGCCAGTAGTATTTACAGCCTGTCTGGCTACGAGCAGTACTTC. Translating gives CASSIYSLSGYEQYF.

The CDR3 sequence: CASSGGTDTQYF. The CDR3 DNA reads TGTGCCAGCTCAGGGGGGACAGATACGCAGTATTTT. This chain connects TRBV18 to TRBJ2-3; D may be TRBD2 (6 bases). Germline CDR1 KGHSH, CDR2 LQKENI. This CDR3 contains 12 residues. Trimming shortened V by 5 bases and J by 3 bases, and 6 bases separated the two germline ends. The full variable domain, with the rest looked up from reference TRBV18 and TRBJ2-3, is NAGVMQNPRHLVRRRGQEARLRCSPMKGHSHVYWYRQLPEEGLKFMVYLQKENIIDESGMPKERFSAEFPKEGPSILRIQQVVRGDSAAYFCASSGGTDTQYFGPGTRLTVL.

CDR3 protein: CASSPQQGWSDTQYF. CDR3 DNA sequence: TGTGCCAGCTCACCCCAACAGGGGTGGTCAGATACGCAGTATTTT. This chain links TRBV18 with TRBJ2-3, with 7 bases identical to TRBD1. V shed 3 bases, J shed 4 bases, and the junction held 7 bases outside the gene matches. Germline CDR1 KGHSH, CDR2 LQKENI. This CDR3 has 15 amino acids.

The V call is TRBV30, the J call TRBJ1-1; 8 positions match TRBD1. V was pared by 8 bases and J by 4 bases, with 12 bases of the junction left unmatched. This CDR3 is 14 amino acids long. Germline V lookup: CDR1 GTSNPN, CDR2 SVGIG (reference sequence). CDR3 DNA sequence: TGTGCCAGACGACAGGGGAGATGGGGCACTGAAGCTTTCTTT. It codes for CARRQGRWGTEAFF.

The table lists this clone with a count of one. CDR3 residues: CASSLQGSYNEQFF. The CDR3 bases are TGTGCCAGCAGCCTACAGGGGTCCTACAATGAGCAGTTCTTC. This chain connects TRBV11-2 to TRBJ2-1; 7 bases line up with TRBD1. The CDR3 contains 14 residues. Germline V gene lookup returns CDR1 SGHAT and CDR2 FQNNGV. J lost 1 base, V lost 5 bases, and 2 bases had no gene match.

The V call is TRBV7-9, the J call TRBJ1-2, with 7 bases matching TRBD1. V lost 5 bases and J lost 0; bases outside the gene matches: 6. Germline V CDR1 and CDR2: SEHNR, FQNEAQ (reference sequence). CDR3 length: 15 residues. In DNA form, the CDR3 reads TGTGCCAGCAGCCCCCCGACAGGGTCTAACTATGGCTACACCTTC. It codes for CASSPPTGSNYGYTF.

The chain links TRBV5-1 to TRBJ2-3; D ambiguous. Trimming removed 2 bases from V and 3 bases from J, with 7 bases in between. The CDR3 sequence is 13 residues long. In germline, CDR1 is SGHRS, CDR2 YFSETQ. The CDR3 spells CASSFFVTDTQYF. Here the CDR3 DNA reads TGCGCCAGCAGCTTCTTTGTAACAGATACGCAGTATTTT.

J is TRBJ2-5 and V is TRBV7-9; D uncertain. CDR1 SEHNR and CDR2 FQNEAQ come from the germline V gene (reference sequence). The CDR3 runs to 13 residues. The germline V and J ends were trimmed by 1 base and 4 bases, with 7 bases remaining between them. CDR3 region: CASSLGRGETQYF. CDR3 DNA: TGTGCCAGCAGCTTAGGACGAGGAGAGACCCAGTACTTC.

J is TRBJ2-7 and V is TRBV6-5; 10 nucleotides line up with TRBD2. CDR3 length equals 15 residues. V shed 4 bases and J 3 bases; nucleotides not matched to a gene: 6. Germline V CDR1 and CDR2: MNHEY, SVGAGI. The CDR3 spells CASSSRLAGDYEQYF. DNA for the CDR3: TGTGCCAGCAGTTCCCGGCTAGCGGGGGACTACGAGCAGTACTTC.

This clone was observed a few times. The CDR3 DNA reads TGTGCCAGCAGCCAGTGGGGCGGAGAGACCCAGTACTTC. This codes for CASSQWGGETQYF. The chain has TRBV14 and TRBJ2-5; perhaps TRBD1 as D (5 bases). CDR1 SGHDN and CDR2 FVKESK come from the germline V gene. V shed 3 bases and J shed 4 bases, with 9 bases lying between them. This CDR3 contains 13 residues.

The V gene is TRBV4-1, the J gene TRBJ2-7; 8 nucleotides agree with TRBD2. From germline, CDR1 is MGHRA and CDR2 YSYEKL. This CDR3 contains 16 residues. The ends lost 3 bases at V and 3 bases at J; junction bases unmatched: 10. The DNA of the CDR3 is TGCGCCAGCAGCCACCGAAAAGGGGCGGGGGGCTACGAGCAGTACTTC. Protein product: CASSHRKGAGGYEQYF.

This clone was recorded a few times. The chain recombines TRBV5-8 with TRBJ2-7, with 8 nucleotides matching TRBD2. The length of the CDR3 is 14 residues. CDR1 is SGHTS, CDR2 YDEGEE, per germline. V was pared by 2 bases and J by 2 bases, with 3 bases of the junction left unmatched. CDR3 nucleotides: TGTGCCAGCAGCTTTGCGGGGGGCCCCTACGAGCAGTACTTC. This sequence encodes CASSFAGGPYEQYF.

The chain recombines TRBV18 with TRBJ1-4, with D tentatively TRBD1 (5 bases). Germline CDR1 and CDR2: KGHSH and LQKENI. This CDR3 region has 16 residues. V dropped 0 bases and J dropped 7 bases, with 15 bases sitting between them. The CDR3 is CASSPPQGQEFEKLFF. In nucleotides, the CDR3 is TGTGCCAGCTCACCACCTCAGGGTCAAGAGTTTGAAAAACTGTTTTTT. Together with reference TRBV18 and TRBJ1-4, the CDR3 gives the full variable domain: NAGVMQNPRHLVRRRGQEARLRCSPMKGHSHVYWYRQLPEEGLKFMVYLQKENIIDESGMPKERFSAEFPKEGPSILRIQQVVRGDSAAYFCASSPPQGQEFEKLFFGSGTQLSVL.

The J gene is TRBJ2-1, the V gene TRBV13, with D possibly being TRBD2 (6 bases). Trimming took 5 bases from V and 7 from J, leaving 21 bases between them. CDR3 size: 16 residues. Germline CDR1 and CDR2: PRHDT and FYEKMQ (reference sequence). In nucleotides, the CDR3 is TGTGCCAGCAGCGAGCTTATGGGGGGTGACTTGAATGAGCAGTTCTTC. Translation: CASSELMGGDLNEQFF.